Listed below are T cell receptor beta chains from one sample, sequenced in a study of T cell responses to AZD1222 COVID-19 vaccine. Profiling relied on immunoSEQ multiplex PCR, and the TCRdb table lists in-frame clones only, not all of them. The data hold approximately 150,000 clones, with 85% to 95% observed a single time. The specimen was peripheral blood, collected on day 0 of AZD1222 vaccination. The receptors stem from an adult in good health. Each CDR3 is given with its conserved first and last residue. D genes are given only for firm matches. The size field is filled for only some rows; it gives once, few, many or a size class.

-	TRBV3-1/TRBV3-2	-	TRBJ2-1	TGTGCCAGCAGCCAGGTACACTGGGGTGAGCAGTTCTTC	CASSQVHWGEQFF
-	TRBV7-9	-	TRBJ1-2	TGTGCCAGCAGCTCTCTTAACTATGGCTACACCTTC	CASSSLNYGYTF
-	TRBV18	-	TRBJ2-1	TGTGCCAGCTCACTGATAACAGGAGGATACAATGAGCAGTTCTTC	CASSLITGGYNEQFF
TRBD1	TRBV28	-	TRBJ1-5	TGTGCCAGCAGTTTGGACAGGGTCAGTCTACGGCCCCAGCATTTT	CASSLDRVSLRPQHF
-	TRBV18	-	TRBJ1-4	TGTGCCAGCTCATCCCAGGGTGCAACTAATGAAAAACTGTTTTTT	CASSSQGATNEKLFF
-	TRBV12-5	-	TRBJ1-1	TGTGCTAACAGTTACGGAAACACTGAAGCTTTCTTT	CANSYGNTEAFF
-	TRBV21-1	once	TRBJ1-2	TGTGCCAGCAGCAAAGATAGAATTTTAGGACAGGGAGTATTATATGACTATGGCTACACCTTC	CASSKDRILGQGVLYDYGYTF
-	TRBV7-8	-	TRBJ1-3	TGTGCCAGCAGCTTAGGGGATATCTCTGGAAACACCATATATTTT	CASSLGDISGNTIYF
-	TRBV5-5	-	TRBJ2-1	TGTGCCAGCAGCTTATTTAGGATATCCTACAATGAGCAGTTCTTC	CASSLFRISYNEQFF
-	TRBV9	-	TRBJ2-5	TGTGCCAGCAGCGTGGGGAGCCCGGAAGAGACCCAGTACTTC	CASSVGSPEETQYF
-	TRBV29-1	-	TRBJ1-2	TGCAGCGTTGAAGTCGGATATCGTAGGGGCTACACCTTC	CSVEVGYRRGYTF
-	TRBV9	few	TRBJ2-7	TGTGCCAGCAGCGTAGCAGGAGCCTCCTACGAGCAGTACTTC	CASSVAGASYEQYF
-	TRBV5-1	-	TRBJ1-1	TGCGCCAGCAGCTTTCCGACAGATGGAGAACGGTTCAACACTGAAGCTTTCTTT	CASSFPTDGERFNTEAFF
-	TRBV10-3	-	TRBJ2-1	TGTGCCATCAGTGAGTCGGGGGTCGGAGGGCCCCAAAGTGAGCAGTTCTTC	CAISESGVGGPQSEQFF
TRBD1	TRBV24-1	-	TRBJ1-3	TGTGCCACTCTAAACGGGACAGATCAGGCCCCTGGAAACACCATATATTTT	CATLNGTDQAPGNTIYF
TRBD1	TRBV6-1	-	TRBJ1-1	TGTGCCAGCAGTGAAAGATTTCTCTCAGGGGGCACTGAAGCTTTCTTT	CASSERFLSGGTEAFF
-	TRBV6-2/TRBV6-3	-	TRBJ2-4	TGTGCCAGCAGTTACCGGGGAGCACTAGCCAAAAACATTCAGTACTTC	CASSYRGALAKNIQYF
TRBD1	TRBV6-5	-	TRBJ1-1	TGTGCCAGCAGTTCCAGGGGGAAGAACACTGAAGCTTTCTTT	CASSSRGKNTEAFF
-	TRBV5-5	-	TRBJ2-1	TGTGCCAGCAGCTTGGGGGGGACCGGACTAAGGGATCTACAGTTCTTC	CASSLGGTGLRDLQFF
-	TRBV10-3	-	TRBJ1-5	TGTGCCATCAGTGACGCGGGGGGAGTTCAGCCCCAGCATTTT	CAISDAGGVQPQHF
-	TRBV15	-	TRBJ2-7	TGTGCCACCAGCAGAGGGGGGAGCTCCTACGAGCAGTACTTC	CATSRGGSSYEQYF
TRBD2	TRBV9	-	TRBJ2-1	TGTGCCAGCAGCGTGGGGACTAGCGGGAGCTACAATGAGCAGTTCTTC	CASSVGTSGSYNEQFF
-	TRBV15	-	TRBJ2-3	TGTGCCATTTCACTGGACCGCCCCGATACGCAGTATTTT	CAISLDRPDTQYF
-	TRBV7-9	-	TRBJ1-2	TGTGCCAGCAGCCCTACTACAGGTGGAGGCTACACCTTC	CASSPTTGGGYTF
-	TRBV19	-	TRBJ2-1	TGTGCCAGTAGTCGGCAAGGAGCCTCCTACAATGAGCAGTTCTTC	CASSRQGASYNEQFF
-	TRBV7-8	once	TRBJ1-2	TGTGCCAGCAGTCATACAGCGGGGGGTGGCTACACCTTC	CASSHTAGGGYTF
-	TRBV6-5	-	TRBJ2-7	TGTGCCAGCAGTTACGGACCCACCTACGAGCAGTACTTC	CASSYGPTYEQYF
-	TRBV19	-	TRBJ1-5	TGTGCCAGTAGTATTCTGTGGCAGCCCCAGCATTTT	CASSILWQPQHF
TRBD2	TRBV2	-	TRBJ2-7	TGTGCCAGCAGTAGACTAGCGGGAGGTTTCTCCTACGAGCAGTACTTC	CASSRLAGGFSYEQYF
-	TRBV18	-	TRBJ1-1	TGTGCCAGCTCACCAGGGGAGAATCTAATCACTGAAGCTTTCTTT	CASSPGENLITEAFF
TRBD1	TRBV5-5	-	TRBJ2-5	TGTGCCAGCAGCCCTGAGACAGGGCGCCTTTCCCAGTACTTC	CASSPETGRLSQYF
-	TRBV11-2	-	TRBJ2-1	TGTGCCAGCAGCTTTAGCGCTAATGAGCAGTTCTTC	CASSFSANEQFF
-	TRBV24-1	-	TRBJ2-5	TGTGCCACCAGTGACGGCGCGGGAGAGACCCAGTACTTC	CATSDGAGETQYF
TRBD2	TRBV9	-	TRBJ2-1	TGTGCCAGCAGCGAGACCCGGGGGGGACTAGCGCTTTCGCGGTCCTACAATGAGCAGTTCTTC	CASSETRGGLALSRSYNEQFF
-	TRBV5-5	-	TRBJ1-3	TGTGCCAGCAGCTTGGCTCTGGTGCAATCTGGAAACACCATATATTTT	CASSLALVQSGNTIYF
TRBD1	TRBV5-4	-	TRBJ1-2	TGTGCCAGCAGCTTCAGCTCCAGGGGGCCAGGGGATGGCTACACCTTC	CASSFSSRGPGDGYTF
-	TRBV2	-	TRBJ1-3	TGTGCCAGCAGTGGAGACGGGCGCTCTGGAAACACCATATATTTT	CASSGDGRSGNTIYF
-	TRBV7-8	-	TRBJ1-4	TGTGCCAGCAGCTTAGGCCTTGGGAATGAAAAACTGTTTTTT	CASSLGLGNEKLFF
-	TRBV19	-	TRBJ1-1	TGTGCCAGTAGTTTAGGGATGGGCACTGAAGCTTTCTTT	CASSLGMGTEAFF
TRBD2	TRBV7-8	-	TRBJ2-5	TGTGCCAGCAGCGCCCGACAGCGGGGGGCTTACCAAGAGACCCAGTACTTC	CASSARQRGAYQETQYF
-	TRBV5-6	-	TRBJ2-7	TGTGCCAGCAGCGAGACAGGTTTCTACGAGCAGTACTTC	CASSETGFYEQYF
-	TRBV18	-	TRBJ1-6	TGTGCCAGCTCGGAATCAAGCTCCTATAATTCACCCCTCCACTTT	CASSESSSYNSPLHF
-	TRBV19	-	TRBJ1-2	TGTGCCAGTAGCCCGACAGGACTCTATGGCTACACCTTC	CASSPTGLYGYTF
TRBD2	TRBV7-9	once	TRBJ2-2	TGTGCCAGCAGCGCCACTAGCGACCACACCGGGGAGCTGTTTTTT	CASSATSDHTGELFF